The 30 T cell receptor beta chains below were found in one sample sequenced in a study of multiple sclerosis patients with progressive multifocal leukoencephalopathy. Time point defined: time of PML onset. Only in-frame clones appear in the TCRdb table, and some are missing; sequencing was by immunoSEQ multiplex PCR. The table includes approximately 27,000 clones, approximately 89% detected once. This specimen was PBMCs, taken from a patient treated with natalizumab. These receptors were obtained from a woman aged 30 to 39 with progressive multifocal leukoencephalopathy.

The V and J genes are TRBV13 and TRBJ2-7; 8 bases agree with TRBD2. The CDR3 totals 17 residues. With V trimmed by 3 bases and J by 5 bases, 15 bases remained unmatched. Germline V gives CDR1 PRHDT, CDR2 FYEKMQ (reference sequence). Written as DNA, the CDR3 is TGTGCCAGCAGCTTCTCCCCTTTTGCGGGGGGCGTCGACGAGCAGTACTTC. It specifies CASSFSPFAGGVDEQYF.

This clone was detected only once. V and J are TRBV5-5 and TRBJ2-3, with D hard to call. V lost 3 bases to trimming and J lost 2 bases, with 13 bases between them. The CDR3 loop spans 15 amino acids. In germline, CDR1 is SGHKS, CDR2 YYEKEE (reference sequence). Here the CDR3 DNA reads TGTGCCAGCAGCTCCAGTATCAGGAACACAGATACGCAGTATTTT. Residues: CASSSSIRNTDTQYF.

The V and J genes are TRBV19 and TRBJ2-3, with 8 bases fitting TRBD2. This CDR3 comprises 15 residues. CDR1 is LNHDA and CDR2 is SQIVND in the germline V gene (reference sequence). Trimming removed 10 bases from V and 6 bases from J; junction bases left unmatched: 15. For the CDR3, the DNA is TGTGCCACCCAAGGAGGGACTAGGGTTTCGGATACGCAGTATTTT. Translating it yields CATQGGTRVSDTQYF.

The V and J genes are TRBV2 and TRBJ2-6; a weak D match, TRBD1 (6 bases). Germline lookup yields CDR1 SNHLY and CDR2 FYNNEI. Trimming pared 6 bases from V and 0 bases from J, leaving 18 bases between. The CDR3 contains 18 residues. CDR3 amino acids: CASRADRLRDSGANVLTF. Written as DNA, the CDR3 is TGTGCCAGCAGGGCGGACAGATTAAGAGACTCTGGGGCCAACGTCCTGACTTTC.

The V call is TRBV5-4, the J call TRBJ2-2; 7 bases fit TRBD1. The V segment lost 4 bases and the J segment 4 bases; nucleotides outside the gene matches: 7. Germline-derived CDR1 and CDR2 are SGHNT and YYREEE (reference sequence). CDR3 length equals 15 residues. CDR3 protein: CASSTDREFTGELFF. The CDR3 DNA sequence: TGTGCCAGCAGCACCGACAGGGAGTTCACCGGGGAGCTGTTTTTT.

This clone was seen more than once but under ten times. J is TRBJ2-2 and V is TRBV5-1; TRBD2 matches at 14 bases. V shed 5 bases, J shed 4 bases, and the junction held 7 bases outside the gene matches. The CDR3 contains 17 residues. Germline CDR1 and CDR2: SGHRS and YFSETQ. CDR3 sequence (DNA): TGCGCCAGCAGTCTCAGGACTAGCGGGGGGTCCACCGGGGAGCTGTTTTTT. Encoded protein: CASSLRTSGGSTGELFF. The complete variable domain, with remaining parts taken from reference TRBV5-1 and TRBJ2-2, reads KAGVTQTPRYLIKTRGQQVTLSCSPISGHRSVSWYQQTPGQGLQFLFEYFSETQRNKGNFPGRFSGRQFSNSRSEMNVSTLELGDSALYLCASSLRTSGGSTGELFFGEGSRLTVL.

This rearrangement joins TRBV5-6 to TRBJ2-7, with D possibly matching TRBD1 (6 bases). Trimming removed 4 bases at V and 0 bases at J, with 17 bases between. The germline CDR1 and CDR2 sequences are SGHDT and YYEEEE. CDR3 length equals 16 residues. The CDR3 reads CASSIYRDRISYEQYF. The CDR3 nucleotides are TGTGCCAGCAGCATATACAGGGACCGAATCTCCTACGAGCAGTACTTC.

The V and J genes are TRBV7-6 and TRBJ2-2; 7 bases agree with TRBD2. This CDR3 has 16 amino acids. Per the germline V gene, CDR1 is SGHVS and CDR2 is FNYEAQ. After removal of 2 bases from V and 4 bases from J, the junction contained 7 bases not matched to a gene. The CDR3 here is CASSLFAGEGTGELFF. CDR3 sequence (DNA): TGTGCCAGCAGCTTATTCGCGGGGGAGGGCACCGGGGAGCTGTTTTTT. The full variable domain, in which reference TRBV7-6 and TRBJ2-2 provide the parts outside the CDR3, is GAGVSQSPRYKVTKRGQDVALRCDPISGHVSLYWYRQALGQGPEFLTYFNYEAQQDKSGLPNDRFSAERPEGSISTLTIQRTEQRDSAMYRCASSLFAGEGTGELFFGEGSRLTVL.

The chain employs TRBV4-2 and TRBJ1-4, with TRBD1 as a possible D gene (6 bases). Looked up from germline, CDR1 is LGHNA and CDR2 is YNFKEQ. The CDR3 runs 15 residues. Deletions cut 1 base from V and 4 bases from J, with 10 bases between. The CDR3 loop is CASSQAQGDNEKLFF. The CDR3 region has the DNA TGTGCCAGCAGCCAAGCACAGGGAGATAATGAAAAACTGTTTTTT.

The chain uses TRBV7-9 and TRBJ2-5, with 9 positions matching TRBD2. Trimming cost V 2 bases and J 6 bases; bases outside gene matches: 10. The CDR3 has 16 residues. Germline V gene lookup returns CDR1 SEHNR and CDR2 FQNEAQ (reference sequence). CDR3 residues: CASSLRVSSGSQTQYF. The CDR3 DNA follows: TGTGCCAGCAGCTTACGTGTCAGTAGCGGGAGCCAGACCCAGTACTTC.

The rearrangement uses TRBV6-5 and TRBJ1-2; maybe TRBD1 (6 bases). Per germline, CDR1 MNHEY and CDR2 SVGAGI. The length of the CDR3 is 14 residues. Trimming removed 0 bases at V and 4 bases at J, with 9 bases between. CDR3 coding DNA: TGTGCCAGCAGTTACTCGATACAGGGCTATGGCTACACCTTC. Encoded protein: CASSYSIQGYGYTF.

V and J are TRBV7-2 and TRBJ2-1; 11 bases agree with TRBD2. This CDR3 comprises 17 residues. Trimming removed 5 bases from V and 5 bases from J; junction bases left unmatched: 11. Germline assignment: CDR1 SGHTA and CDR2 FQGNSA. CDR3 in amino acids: CASSKHPGLAANNEQFF. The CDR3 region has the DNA TGTGCCAGCAGCAAACACCCGGGACTAGCGGCAAACAATGAGCAGTTCTTC.

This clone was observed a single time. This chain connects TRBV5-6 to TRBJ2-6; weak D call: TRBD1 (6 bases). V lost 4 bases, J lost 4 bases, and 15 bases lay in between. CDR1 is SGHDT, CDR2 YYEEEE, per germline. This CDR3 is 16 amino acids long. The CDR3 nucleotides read TGTGCCAGCAGCGGGGCCGGGACACCCGGGGCCAACGTCCTGACTTTC. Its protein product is CASSGAGTPGANVLTF.

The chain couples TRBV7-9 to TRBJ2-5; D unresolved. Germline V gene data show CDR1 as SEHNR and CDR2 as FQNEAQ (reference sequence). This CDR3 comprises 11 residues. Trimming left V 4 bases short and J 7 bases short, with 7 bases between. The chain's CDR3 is CASSSLGTQYF. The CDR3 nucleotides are TGTGCCAGCAGCTCGCTCGGGACCCAGTACTTC. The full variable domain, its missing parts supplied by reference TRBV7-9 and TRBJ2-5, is DTGVSQNPRHKITKRGQNVTFRCDPISEHNRLYWYRQTLGQGPEFLTYFQNEAQLEKSRLLSDRFSAERPKGSFSTLEIQRTEQGDSAMYLCASSSLGTQYFGPGTRLLVL.

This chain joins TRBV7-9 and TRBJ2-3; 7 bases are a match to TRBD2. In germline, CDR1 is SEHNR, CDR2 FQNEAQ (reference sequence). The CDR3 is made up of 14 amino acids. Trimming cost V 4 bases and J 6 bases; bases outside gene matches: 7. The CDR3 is CASSSGSGADTQYF. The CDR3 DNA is TGTGCCAGCAGCTCCGGAAGCGGGGCCGATACGCAGTATTTT.

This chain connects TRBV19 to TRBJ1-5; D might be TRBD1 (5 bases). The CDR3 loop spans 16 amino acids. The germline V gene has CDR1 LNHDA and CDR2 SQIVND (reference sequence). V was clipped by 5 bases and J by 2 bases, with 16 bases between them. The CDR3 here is CASSALGGDGNQPQHF. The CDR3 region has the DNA TGTGCCAGTAGTGCCCTGGGAGGGGACGGCAATCAGCCCCAGCATTTT.

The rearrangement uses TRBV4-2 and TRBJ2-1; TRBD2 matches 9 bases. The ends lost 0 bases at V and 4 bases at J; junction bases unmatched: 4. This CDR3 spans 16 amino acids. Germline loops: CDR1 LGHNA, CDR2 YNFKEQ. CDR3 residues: CASSQENSGGYNEQFF. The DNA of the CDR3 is TGTGCCAGCAGCCAAGAAAATAGCGGGGGATACAATGAGCAGTTCTTC.

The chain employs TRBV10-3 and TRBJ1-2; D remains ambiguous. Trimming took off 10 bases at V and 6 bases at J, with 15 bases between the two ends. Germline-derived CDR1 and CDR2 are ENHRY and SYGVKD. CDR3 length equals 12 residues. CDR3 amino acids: CASLLEGNGYTF. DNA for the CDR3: TGTGCCAGCCTCCTGGAGGGAAATGGCTACACCTTC.

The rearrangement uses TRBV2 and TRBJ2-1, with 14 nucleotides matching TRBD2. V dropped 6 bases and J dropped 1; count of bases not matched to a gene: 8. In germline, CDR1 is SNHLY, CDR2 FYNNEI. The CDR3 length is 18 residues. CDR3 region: CASSKTSGRAGSYNEQFF. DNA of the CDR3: TGTGCCAGCAGCAAGACTAGCGGGAGGGCCGGGTCCTACAATGAGCAGTTCTTC.

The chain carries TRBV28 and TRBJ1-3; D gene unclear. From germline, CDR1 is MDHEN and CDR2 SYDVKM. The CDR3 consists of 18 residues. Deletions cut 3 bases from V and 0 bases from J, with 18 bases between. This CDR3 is CASSFTIPRRSSGNTIYF. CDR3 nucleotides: TGTGCCAGCAGTTTCACGATCCCCCGGCGAAGCTCTGGAAACACCATATATTTT.

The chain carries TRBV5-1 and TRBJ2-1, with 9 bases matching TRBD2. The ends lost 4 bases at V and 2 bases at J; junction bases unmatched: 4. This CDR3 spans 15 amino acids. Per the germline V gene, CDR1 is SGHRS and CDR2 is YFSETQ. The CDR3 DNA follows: TGCGCCAGCAGCCCGACTAGCGGTACCTACAATGAGCAGTTCTTC. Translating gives CASSPTSGTYNEQFF.

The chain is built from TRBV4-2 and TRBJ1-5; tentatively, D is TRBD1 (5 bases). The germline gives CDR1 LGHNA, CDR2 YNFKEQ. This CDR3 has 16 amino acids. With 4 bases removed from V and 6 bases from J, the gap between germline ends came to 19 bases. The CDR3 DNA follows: TGTGCCAGCAGCCGCGCAGGTGGGGGGGGAATTCAGCCCCAGCATTTT. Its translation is CASSRAGGGGIQPQHF.

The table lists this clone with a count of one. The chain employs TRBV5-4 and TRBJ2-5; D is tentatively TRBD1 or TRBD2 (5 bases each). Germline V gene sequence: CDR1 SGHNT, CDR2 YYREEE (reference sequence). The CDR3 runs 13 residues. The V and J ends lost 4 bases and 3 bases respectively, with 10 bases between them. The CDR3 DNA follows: TGTGCCAGCAGCCCGGGACCAAAAGAGACCCAGTACTTC. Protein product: CASSPGPKETQYF. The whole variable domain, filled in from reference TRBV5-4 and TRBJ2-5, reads ETGVTQSPTHLIKTRGQQVTLRCSSQSGHNTVSWYQQALGQGPQFIFQYYREEENGRGNFPPRFSGLQFPNYSSELNVNALELDDSALYLCASSPGPKETQYFGPGTRLLVL.

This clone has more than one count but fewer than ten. Written as DNA, the CDR3 is TGTGCCAGCAGTTACAAGGTGACAGATACGCAGTATTTT. This translates into CASSYKVTDTQYF. The chain joins TRBV6-5 to TRBJ2-3; D gene ambiguous. This CDR3 is built from 13 residues. CDR1 and CDR2 from the germline V gene are MNHEY and SVGAGI. The V and J ends lost 2 bases and 3 bases respectively, with 6 bases between them.

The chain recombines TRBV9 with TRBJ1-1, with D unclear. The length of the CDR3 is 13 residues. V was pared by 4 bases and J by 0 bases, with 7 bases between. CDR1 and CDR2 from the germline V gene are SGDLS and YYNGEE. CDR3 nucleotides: TGTGCCAGCAGCACGACTGTGAACACTGAAGCTTTCTTT. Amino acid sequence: CASSTTVNTEAFF.

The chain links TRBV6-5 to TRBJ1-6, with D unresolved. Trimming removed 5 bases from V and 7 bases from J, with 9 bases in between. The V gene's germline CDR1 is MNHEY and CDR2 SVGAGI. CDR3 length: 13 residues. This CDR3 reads CASSPRFNSPLHF. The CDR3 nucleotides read TGTGCCAGCAGTCCCCGGTTCAATTCACCCCTCCACTTT.

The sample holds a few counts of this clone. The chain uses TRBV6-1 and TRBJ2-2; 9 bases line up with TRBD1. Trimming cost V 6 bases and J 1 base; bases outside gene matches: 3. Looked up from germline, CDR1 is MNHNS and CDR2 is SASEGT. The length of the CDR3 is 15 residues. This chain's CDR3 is CASRRDRVNTGELFF. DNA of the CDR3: TGTGCCAGCAGGAGGGACAGGGTGAACACCGGGGAGCTGTTTTTT.

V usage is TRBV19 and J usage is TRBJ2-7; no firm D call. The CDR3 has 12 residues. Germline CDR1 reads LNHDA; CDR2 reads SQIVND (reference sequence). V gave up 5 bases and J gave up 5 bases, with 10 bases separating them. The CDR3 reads CASSFPDDEQYF. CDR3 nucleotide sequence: TGTGCCAGTAGTTTTCCGGACGACGAGCAGTACTTC. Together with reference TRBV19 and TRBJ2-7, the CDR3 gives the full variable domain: DGGITQSPKYLFRKEGQNVTLSCEQNLNHDAMYWYRQDPGQGLRLIYYSQIVNDFQKGDIAEGYSVSREKKESFPLTVTSAQKNPTAFYLCASSFPDDEQYFGPGTRLTVT.

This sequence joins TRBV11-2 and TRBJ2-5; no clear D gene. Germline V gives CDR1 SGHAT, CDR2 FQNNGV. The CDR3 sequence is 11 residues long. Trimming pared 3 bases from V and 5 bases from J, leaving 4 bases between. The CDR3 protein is CASSLSETQYF. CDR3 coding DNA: TGTGCCAGCAGCTTGAGTGAGACCCAGTACTTC.

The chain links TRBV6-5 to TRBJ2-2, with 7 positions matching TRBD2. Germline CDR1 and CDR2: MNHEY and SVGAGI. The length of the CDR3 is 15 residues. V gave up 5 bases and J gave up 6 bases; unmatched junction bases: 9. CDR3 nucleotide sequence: TGTGCCAGCAGTCCCGGAGGGAGGGTCGCCGGGGAGCTGTTTTTT. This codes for CASSPGGRVAGELFF.